This T cell receptor (beta chain) originates from a study of response to subunit inactivated influenza vaccine. The CDR3 is made up of 15 amino acids. With V trimmed by 5 bases and J by 4 bases, 6 bases remained unmatched. Germline loops: CDR1 MDHEN, CDR2 SYDVKM. From the RT-PCR reads, TCRdb called clonotypes with MiXCR, one entry per CDR3 protein. The sample has about 780,000 distinct CDR3 sequences, approximately 18% seen once. V usage is TRBV28 and J usage is TRBJ2-5; 11 nucleotides match TRBD2. The clonotype comes from a man aged 50 to 59 who received an inactivated influenza vaccine. This material consisted of PBMCs from blood, taken around 5 days after vaccination. The CDR3 loop is CASSGSGGALETQYF. CDR3 coding DNA: TGTGCCAGCAGTGGTAGCGGGGGGGCTTTAGAGACCCAGTACTTC.